This T cell receptor (beta chain) emerged from a study of OX40 agonist ivuxolimab in advanced cancers. Study-level background: With ivuxolimab, an agonistic anti-OX40 (CD134) antibody, patients were treated.

V lost 5 bases, J lost 7 bases, and 16 bases lay in between. The CDR3 loop spans 14 amino acids. Germline V gene lookup returns CDR1 LNHDA and CDR2 SQIVND (reference sequence). Generated by immunoSEQ multiplex PCR, the TCRdb table keeps only in-frame clones and is missing some. The sample records under 20,000 clones, 65% to 70% being singletons. The material was CD4+ or CD8+ T cells sorted from blood, obtained in a trial of the OX40 agonist ivuxolimab. The clonotype originates from an adult with an advanced solid tumor such as melanoma, head and neck, liver or kidney cancer. The chain joins TRBV19 to TRBJ2-3, with D possibly being TRBD1 or TRBD2 (6 bases each). CDR3 protein: CASSSLGGPNTQYF. The CDR3 DNA reads TGTGCCAGTAGTTCCCTGGGGGGCCCCAATACGCAGTATTTT.